This T cell receptor (beta chain) derives from a study of T cells in lung cancer brain metastases (dated by TCRdb to 2016 to 2019). In the study overall: Of the approximately 22 patients, 15 to 17 had a history of tobacco use, with a median of 40 pack-years. Nine tenths of the roughly 20 patients received no interval therapy between primary and metastasis resection. The median interval between acquisition of the primary specimen and acquisition of the brain metastasis specimen was about 49 weeks. In this study, the TCR beta CDR3 repertoires of fully resected primary non-small cell lung cancers were compared with those of paired brain metastases. The cohort included around 20 patients who provided some 40 specimens, with each patient contributing one primary lung lesion and one brain metastasis. A median age at first diagnosis of around 58 years was recorded for the patients, of whom 8 or 9 were male and about eleven were female. DNA integrity number averaged approximately 4.1 in both primary and metastatic specimens, with no significant difference between sites. Overall study outcomes, separate from this receptor: Most clones were lesion-specific, with limited overlap between paired lesions (mean Morisita index approximately 0.24). Compared with their paired primaries, brain metastases had significantly fewer unique productive clones (median around 1,400 versus 4,600). DNA fragmentation in the FFPE samples may have kept the complete infiltrating T cell repertoire from being retrieved. A significantly larger repertoire fraction was made up by the ten most abundant clones in brain metastases than in primaries, which was suggestive of clonal expansion. Effects of preoperative corticosteroids on T cell infiltration in brain metastases could not be controlled.

Between roughly 2.24 and 5.5 ug genomic DNA was input per sample, with paired samples receiving equal DNA input. TCR beta libraries were constructed in two PCR steps with the immunoSEQ hsTCRbeta Kit, which uses multiplexed V and J gene primers. Pooled libraries, together with positive and negative controls, were sequenced on an Illumina MiSeq with a 100-cycle paired-end protocol. Per the original workflow: Raw data were processed by the immunoSEQ vendor into normalized, annotated TCR beta repertoire reports. Richness was defined as the number of unique clones by nucleotide sequence, and the iChao1 and Efron-Thisted estimators were used to extrapolate total richness. Paired lesions were characterized and compared using Pielou's evenness, Simpson's index, top-ten clone proportional abundance, and the Morisita overlap index. Not all clones reach the TCRdb copy of this immuneACCESS table, which keeps in-frame sequences only. Checked studies attribute under half of the gap to unresolved V genes and leave the rest unexplained. D and trimming come from the DNA, and the V and J calls and clone size come from that table. Recorded for this sample are several thousand clones; 85% to 90% of them occurred a single time. The top ten constitute 9.2% of the sample.

Patients had resection for either synchronous oligometastatic disease or delayed recurrence of a solitary brain metastasis. To avoid including cancers other than NSCLC, any patient with a history of multiple malignancies was excluded. Tumor areas were macrodissected from about 5 deparaffinized roughly 10 um unstained sections under guidance from marked H&E slides. Every specimen was formalin-fixed and paraffin-embedded (FFPE). Genomic DNA was extracted using the AllPrep DNA/RNA FFPE Kit. CDR1 and CDR2 were assigned from the germline V gene (reference sequence) as LNHDA and SQIVND. Relative to germline, V is 5 bases shorter and J is 4 bases shorter, with 13 bases between their ends. Taken from cysteine to phenylalanine, the CDR3 has 14 residues. Here the CDR3 DNA is all that survives: 42 bases in frame from base 1. This clone was counted once. Its antigen has not been determined. No base quality information exists; no much larger clone differs at one position.

The chain joins TRBV19 to TRBJ2-3; the D gene cannot be resolved reliably. The clonotype comes from a woman aged 45-60 years with non-small cell lung cancer that had spread to the brain. Sequencing was performed on tumor tissue from a brain metastasis. The meaning of the sample's cell subset or site label: paired resected brain metastasis. The CDR3 protein is CASSPRTEPDTQYF. The nucleotides read TGTGCCAGTAGTCCCCGTACAGAACCAGATACGCAGTATTTT.